The clone carrying this T cell receptor beta chain was detected many times. These data originate in a study of patients and donors after allogeneic stem cell transplantation. The germline V gene has CDR1 DFQATT and CDR2 SNEGSKA (reference sequence). The CDR3 consists of 12 residues. TCRdb used MiXCR to reprocess the RT-PCR reads, holding one entry per CDR3 protein. The table lists 65,000 to 80,000 distinct CDR3 sequences, approximately 25% of them singletons. The chain uses TRBV20-1 and TRBJ2-3; 7 bases agree with TRBD2. Sequenced: blood, either unsorted or a sorted T cell fraction (not recorded which). This TCR was recovered from a human donor who was either an allogeneic HSCT recipient or a stem cell or donor lymphocyte infusion donor (not recorded which). It is not recorded whose cells these are; they may come from a transplant donor. The CDR3 loop reads CSATSDQKTQYF. The CDR3 nucleotides are TGCAGCGCAACTAGCGACCAAAAGACGCAGTATTTT.